This T cell receptor (delta chain) was identified in a study of gamma-delta chains in newborns, infants, children. Turning to the study itself: Innate gammadelta T cells reportedly expand polyclonally right after birth, driven by microbial exposure, per the title.

TCRdb fed the reads to CATT. The sample shows 4,000 to 4,500 delta-chain clones, 6.2% of them seen only once. Germline lookup yields CDR1 GEAIGNYY and CDR2 EKD. The length of the CDR3 is 18 residues. A note on this clone: The protein TCRdb gives is from a much larger clone and does not agree with this DNA's translation at residue 12, likely a read error; the protein shown here comes from the DNA.

Sequenced: blood. This clonotype originated in a child who was a newborn, infant or young child, either healthy, febrile or measles-vaccinated (not recorded which). The chain carries TRDV2 and TRDJ3, with 9 bases matching TRDD3. CDR3 coding DNA: TGTGCCTGTGACACCGTACTGGGGGACTCCTGGTACACCCGACAGATGTTTTTC. Translation gives CACDTVLGDSWYTRQMFF.